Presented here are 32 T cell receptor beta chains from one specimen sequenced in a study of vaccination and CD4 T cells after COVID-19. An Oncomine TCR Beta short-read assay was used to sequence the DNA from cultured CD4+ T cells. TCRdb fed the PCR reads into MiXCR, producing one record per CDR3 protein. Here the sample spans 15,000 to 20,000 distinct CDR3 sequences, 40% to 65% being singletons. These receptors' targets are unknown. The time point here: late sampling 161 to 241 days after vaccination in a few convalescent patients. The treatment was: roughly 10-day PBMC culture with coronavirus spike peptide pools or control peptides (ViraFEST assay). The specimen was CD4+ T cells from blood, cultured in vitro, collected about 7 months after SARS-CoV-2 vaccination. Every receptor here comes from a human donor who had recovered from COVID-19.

Here the CDR3 reads CSARDFLQGTTGELFF. As DNA, the CDR3 is TGCAGTGCTAGAGATTTCCTGCAGGGAACCACCGGGGAGCTGTTTTTT. The V and J genes are TRBV20-1 and TRBJ2-2, with D possibly TRBD1 on 5 matching bases. The CDR3 covers 16 residues. The V end lost 0 bases, the J end lost 4 bases, and 15 bases lay between the germline ends. CDR1 and CDR2 (germline): DFQATT, SNEGSKA (reference sequence).

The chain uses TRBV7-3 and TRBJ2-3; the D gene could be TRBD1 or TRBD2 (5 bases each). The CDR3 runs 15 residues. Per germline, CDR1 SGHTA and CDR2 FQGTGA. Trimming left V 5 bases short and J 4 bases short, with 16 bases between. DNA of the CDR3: TGTGCCAGCAGCGTCCGGGACCTCCGGGCAGATACGCAGTATTTT. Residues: CASSVRDLRADTQYF.

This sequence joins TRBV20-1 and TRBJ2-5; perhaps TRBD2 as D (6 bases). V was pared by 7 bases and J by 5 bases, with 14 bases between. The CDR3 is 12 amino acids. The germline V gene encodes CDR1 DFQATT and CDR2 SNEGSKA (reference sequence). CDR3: CSVRGGTETQYF. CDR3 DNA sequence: TGCAGTGTCCGGGGAGGCACGGAGACCCAGTACTTC.

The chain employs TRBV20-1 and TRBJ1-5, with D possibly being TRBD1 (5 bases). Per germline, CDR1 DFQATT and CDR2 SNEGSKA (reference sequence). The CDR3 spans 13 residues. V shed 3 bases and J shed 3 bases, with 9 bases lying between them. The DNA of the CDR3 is TGCAGTGCTAGTAAGGACACCAATCAGCCCCAGCATTTT. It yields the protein CSASKDTNQPQHF.

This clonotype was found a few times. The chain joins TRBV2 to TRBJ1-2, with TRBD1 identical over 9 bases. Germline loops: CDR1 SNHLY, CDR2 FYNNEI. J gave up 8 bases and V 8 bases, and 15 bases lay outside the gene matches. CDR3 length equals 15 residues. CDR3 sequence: CASGWDRAPFGGYTF. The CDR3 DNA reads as TGTGCCAGCGGATGGGACAGGGCTCCCTTCGGGGGCTACACCTTC.

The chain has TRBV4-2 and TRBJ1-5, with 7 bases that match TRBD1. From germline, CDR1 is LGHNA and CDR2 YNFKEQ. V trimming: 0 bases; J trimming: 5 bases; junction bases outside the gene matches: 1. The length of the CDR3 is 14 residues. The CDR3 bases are TGTGCCAGCAGCCAAGACAGGGGGGATCAGCCCCAGCATTTT. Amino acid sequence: CASSQDRGDQPQHF.

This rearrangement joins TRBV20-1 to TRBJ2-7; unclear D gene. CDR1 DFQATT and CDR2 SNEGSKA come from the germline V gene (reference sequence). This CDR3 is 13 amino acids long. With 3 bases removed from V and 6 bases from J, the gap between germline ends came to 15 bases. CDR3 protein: CSASRLNRGEQYF. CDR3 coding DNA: TGCAGTGCTAGTCGTTTAAATAGAGGCGAGCAGTACTTC.

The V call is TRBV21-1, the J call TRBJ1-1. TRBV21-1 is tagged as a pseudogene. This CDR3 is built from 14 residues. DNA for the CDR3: TGTGCCAGCAGCAAAGAGACGGTGGACACTGAAGCTTTCTTT. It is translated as CASSKETVDTEAFF.

CDR3 residues: CSARTGDGYTF. CDR3 coding DNA: TGCAGTGCCAGGACAGGGGATGGCTACACCTTC. V usage is TRBV20-1 and J usage is TRBJ1-2; 9 bases map to TRBD1. The V gene's germline CDR1 is DFQATT and CDR2 SNEGSKA (reference sequence). J gave up 6 bases and V 6 bases, and 2 bases lay outside the gene matches. The CDR3 totals 11 residues.

CDR3 protein: CASSSPKTSPDTQYF. CDR3 sequence (DNA): TGTGCCAGCAGCTCGCCTAAGACTAGCCCAGATACGCAGTATTTT. The rearrangement uses TRBV7-2 and TRBJ2-3; the match to TRBD2 covers 7 bases. Losses at the gene ends were 4 bases for V and 4 bases for J; bases not matched to a gene: 8. Looked up from germline, CDR1 is SGHTA and CDR2 is FQGNSA. The CDR3 runs to 15 residues.

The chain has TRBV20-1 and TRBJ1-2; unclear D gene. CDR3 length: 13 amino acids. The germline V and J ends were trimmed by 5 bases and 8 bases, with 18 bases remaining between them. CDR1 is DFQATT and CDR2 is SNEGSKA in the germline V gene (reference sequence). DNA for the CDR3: TGCAGTGCTTCAGAGCGGTCTCCGCCCGGCTACACCTTC. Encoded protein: CSASERSPPGYTF.

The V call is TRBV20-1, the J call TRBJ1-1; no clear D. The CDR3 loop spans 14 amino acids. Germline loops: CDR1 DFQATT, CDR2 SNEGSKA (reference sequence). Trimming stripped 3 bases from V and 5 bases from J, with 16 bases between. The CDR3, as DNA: TGCAGTGCTAGGCCCCGGATAACCGATACTGAAGCTTTCTTT. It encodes CSARPRITDTEAFF.

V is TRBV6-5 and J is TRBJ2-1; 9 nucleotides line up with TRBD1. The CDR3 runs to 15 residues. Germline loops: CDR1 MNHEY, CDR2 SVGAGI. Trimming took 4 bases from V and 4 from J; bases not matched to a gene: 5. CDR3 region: CASSWRTGVYNEQFF. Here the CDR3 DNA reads TGTGCCAGCAGTTGGAGGACAGGGGTGTACAATGAGCAGTTCTTC.

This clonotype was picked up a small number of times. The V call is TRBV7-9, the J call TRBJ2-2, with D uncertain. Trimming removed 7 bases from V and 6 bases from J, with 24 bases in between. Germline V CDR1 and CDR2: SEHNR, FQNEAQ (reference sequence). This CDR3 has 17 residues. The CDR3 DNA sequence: TGTGCCAGCACCCCCCTGGGTCGTAGAGTCCAGGCCGGGGAGCTGTTTTTT. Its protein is CASTPLGRRVQAGELFF.

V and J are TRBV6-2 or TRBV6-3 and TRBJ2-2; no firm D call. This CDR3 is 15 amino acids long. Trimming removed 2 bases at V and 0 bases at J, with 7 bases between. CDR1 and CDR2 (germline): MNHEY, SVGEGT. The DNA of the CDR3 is TGTGCCAGCAGTTACCTGCCCGCGAACACCGGGGAGCTGTTTTTT. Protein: CASSYLPANTGELFF.

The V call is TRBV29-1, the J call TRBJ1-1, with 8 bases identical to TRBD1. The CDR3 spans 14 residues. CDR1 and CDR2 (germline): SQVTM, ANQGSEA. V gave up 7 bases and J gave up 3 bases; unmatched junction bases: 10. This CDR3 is CSASPGQVDTEAFF. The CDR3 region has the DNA TGCAGCGCCTCACCGGGACAGGTGGACACTGAAGCTTTCTTT.

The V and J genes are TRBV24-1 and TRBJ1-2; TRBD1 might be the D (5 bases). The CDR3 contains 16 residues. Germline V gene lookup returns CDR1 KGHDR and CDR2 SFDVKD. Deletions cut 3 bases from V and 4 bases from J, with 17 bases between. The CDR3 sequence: CATSDPKTGGAYGYTF. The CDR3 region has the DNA TGTGCCACCAGTGATCCAAAGACGGGGGGAGCCTATGGCTACACCTTC.

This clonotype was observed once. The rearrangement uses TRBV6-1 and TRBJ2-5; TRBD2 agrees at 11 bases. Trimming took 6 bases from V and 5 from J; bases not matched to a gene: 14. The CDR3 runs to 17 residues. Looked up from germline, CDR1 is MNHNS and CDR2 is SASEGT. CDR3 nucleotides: TGTGCCAGCAGAATCGATAGCGGGAGGGGGATAGTGGAGACCCAGTACTTC. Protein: CASRIDSGRGIVETQYF.

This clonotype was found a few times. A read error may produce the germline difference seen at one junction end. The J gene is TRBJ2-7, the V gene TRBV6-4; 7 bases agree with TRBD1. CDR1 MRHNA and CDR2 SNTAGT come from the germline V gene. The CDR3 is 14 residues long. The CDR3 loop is CASSPDRTSSEQYF. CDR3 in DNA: TGTGCCAGCAGTCCGGACAGGACCTCCTCCGAGCAGTACTTC.

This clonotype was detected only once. In nucleotides, the CDR3 is TGTGCCAGCAGGCTGGACATCTCATATAACTATGGCTACACCTTC. It codes for CASRLDISYNYGYTF. This rearrangement joins TRBV6-1 to TRBJ1-2; possible D gene TRBD1, 5 bases. There are 15 residues in the CDR3. Trimming cost V 6 bases and J 1 base, with 15 bases left between them. Germline V CDR1 and CDR2: MNHNS, SASEGT.

The CDR3: CASSFRDFTDTQYF. CDR3 bases: TGTGCCAGCAGTTTCCGGGACTTTACAGATACGCAGTATTTT. The chain couples TRBV27 to TRBJ2-3, with D possibly TRBD2 on 6 matching bases. V was clipped by 3 bases and J by 3 bases, with 10 bases between them. This CDR3 is 14 amino acids long. Germline V gene sequence: CDR1 MNHEY, CDR2 SMNVEV (reference sequence).

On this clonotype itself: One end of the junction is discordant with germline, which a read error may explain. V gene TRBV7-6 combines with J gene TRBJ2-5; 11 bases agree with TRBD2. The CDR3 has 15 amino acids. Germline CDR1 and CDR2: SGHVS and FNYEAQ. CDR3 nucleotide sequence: TGTGCTAGCAGCCGTCTAGCGGGGGGTCAAGAGACCCAGTACTTC. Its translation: CASSRLAGGQETQYF.

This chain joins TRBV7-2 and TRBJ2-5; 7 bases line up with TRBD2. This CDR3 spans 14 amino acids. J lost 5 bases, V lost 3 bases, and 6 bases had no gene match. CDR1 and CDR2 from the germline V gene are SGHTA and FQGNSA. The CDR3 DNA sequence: TGTGCCAGCAGCTTGCGGCGGGAGAGTGAGACCCAGTACTTC. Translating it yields CASSLRRESETQYF.

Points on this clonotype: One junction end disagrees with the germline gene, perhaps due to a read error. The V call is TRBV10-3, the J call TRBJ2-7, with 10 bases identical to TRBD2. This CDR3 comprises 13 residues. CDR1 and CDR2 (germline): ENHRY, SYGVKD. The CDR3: CAFRASGSYEQYF. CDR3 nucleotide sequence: TGTGCCTTCAGGGCTAGCGGGAGCTACGAGCAGTACTTC.

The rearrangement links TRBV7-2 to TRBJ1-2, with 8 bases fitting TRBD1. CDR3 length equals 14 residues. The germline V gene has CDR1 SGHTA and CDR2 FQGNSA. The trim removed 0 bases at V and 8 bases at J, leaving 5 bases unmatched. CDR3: CASSLAIQGEGYTF. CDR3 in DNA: TGTGCCAGCAGCTTAGCGATACAGGGGGAAGGCTACACCTTC.

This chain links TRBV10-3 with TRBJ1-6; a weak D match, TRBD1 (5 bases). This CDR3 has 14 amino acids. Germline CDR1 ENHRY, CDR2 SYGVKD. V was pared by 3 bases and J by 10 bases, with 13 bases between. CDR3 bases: TGTGCCATCAGTGAAACGGGGCGAGGGTCACCCCTCCACTTT. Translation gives CAISETGRGSPLHF.

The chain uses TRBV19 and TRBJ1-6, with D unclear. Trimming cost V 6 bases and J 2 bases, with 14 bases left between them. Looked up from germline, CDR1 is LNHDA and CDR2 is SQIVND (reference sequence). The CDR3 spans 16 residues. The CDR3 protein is CASSTETLPYNSPLHF. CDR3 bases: TGTGCCAGTAGCACAGAAACTTTACCCTATAATTCACCCCTCCACTTT.

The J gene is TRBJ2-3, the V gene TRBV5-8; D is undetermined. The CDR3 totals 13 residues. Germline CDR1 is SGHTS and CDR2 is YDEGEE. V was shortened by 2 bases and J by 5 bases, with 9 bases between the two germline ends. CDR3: CASSFEPRDTQYF. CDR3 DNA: TGTGCCAGCAGCTTCGAGCCGCGAGATACGCAGTATTTT.

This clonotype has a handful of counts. The CDR3 DNA reads TGTGCCAGCAGCTTAAGGGGGACCAACACCGGGGAGCTGTTTTTT. It specifies CASSLRGTNTGELFF. The chain carries TRBV7-6 and TRBJ2-2, with a possible D match to TRBD1 (6 bases). V was cut by 2 bases and J by 2 bases, with 9 bases left in between. CDR1 and CDR2 (germline): SGHVS, FNYEAQ. This CDR3 has 15 amino acids.

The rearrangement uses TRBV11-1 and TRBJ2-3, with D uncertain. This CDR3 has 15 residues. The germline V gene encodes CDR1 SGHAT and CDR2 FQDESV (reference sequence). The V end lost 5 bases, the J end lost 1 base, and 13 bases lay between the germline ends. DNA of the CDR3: TGTGCCAGCAGCGTACCATCTCTCGGCACAGATACGCAGTATTTT. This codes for CASSVPSLGTDTQYF.

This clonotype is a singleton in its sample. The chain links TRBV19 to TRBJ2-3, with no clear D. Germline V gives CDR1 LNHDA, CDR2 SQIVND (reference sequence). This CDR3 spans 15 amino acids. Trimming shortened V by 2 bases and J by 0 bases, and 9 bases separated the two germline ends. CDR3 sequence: CASSITESSTDTQYF. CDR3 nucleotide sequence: TGTGCCAGTAGTATAACAGAGTCTAGCACAGATACGCAGTATTTT.

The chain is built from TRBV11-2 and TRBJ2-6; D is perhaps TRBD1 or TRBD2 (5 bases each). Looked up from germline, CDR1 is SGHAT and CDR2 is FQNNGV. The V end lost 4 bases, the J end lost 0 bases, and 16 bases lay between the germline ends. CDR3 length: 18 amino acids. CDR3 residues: CASSSDLWGSSGANVLTF. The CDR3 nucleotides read TGTGCCAGCAGCTCGGACCTTTGGGGGAGCTCTGGGGCCAACGTCCTGACTTTC.